These T cell receptor beta chains were read from a single sample in a study of T-cell reconstitution after alpha-beta-depleted transplantation in children. TCRdb passed the PCR reads through MiXCR, listing each CDR3 protein once. The sample yields approximately 130,000 distinct CDR3 sequences, about a tenth seen once. Sequenced material: PBMCs, mostly from graft donor cells, taken 180 days after TCRalphabeta/CD19-depleted stem cell transplant. These receptors all come from a girl under three years old who had a stem cell transplant for combined immunodeficiency, so the T cells may come from the graft donor. The CDR3 runs from the conserved cysteine through the conserved F or W. A D gene is named only where the DNA matches it firmly. Expanded clones get a size class; other rows say once, few or many, or leave the size out.

size | J | V | D | DNA | CDR3
many | TRBJ2-5 | TRBV4-1 | - | TGCGCCAGCAGCCTAAATTCGGAGGGGTGGTGGGGAGAGACCCAGTACTTC | CASSLNSEGWWGETQYF
- | TRBJ2-1 | TRBV27 | - | TGTGCCAGCAGTCCGTACTTGAGCTCCTACAATGAGCAGTTCTTC | CASSPYLSSYNEQFF
few | TRBJ2-1 | TRBV27 | TRBD2 | TGTGCCAGCAGTCGATACCTAGCGGGGGCCCGGAGAGACAATGAGCAGTTCTTC | CASSRYLAGARRDNEQFF
- | TRBJ2-2 | TRBV3-1 | - | TGTGCCAGCAGCAATAGGGCTAGTGGTGCCGGGGAGCTGTTTTTT | CASSNRASGAGELFF
few | TRBJ1-2 | TRBV12-3/TRBV12-4 | - | TGTGCCAGCAGTTCCCCGGGACATCGCTACACCTTC | CASSSPGHRYTF
- | TRBJ1-2 | TRBV27 | - | TGTGCCAGCAGTCCCAAGCCCCGAGACTATGGCTACACCTTC | CASSPKPRDYGYTF
few | TRBJ2-7 | TRBV15 | - | TGTGCCACCAGCAGAGTGGTTGGGGCCTCCTACGAGCAGTACTTC | CATSRVVGASYEQYF
- | TRBJ2-2 | TRBV12-3/TRBV12-4 | TRBD2 | TGTGCCAGCAGTGGGGAGGGGTCGAACACCGGGGAGCTGTTTTTT | CASSGEGSNTGELFF
- | TRBJ2-5 | TRBV5-1 | TRBD1 | TGCGCCAGCAGCTTGGCCCCGCAGGGGGCTGGAGAGACCCAGTACTTC | CASSLAPQGAGETQYF
- | TRBJ2-1 | TRBV6-5 | TRBD2 | TGTGCCAGCAGTTACTCCGGGACTAGCGGGAGTACCTACAATGAGCAGTTCTTC | CASSYSGTSGSTYNEQFF
- | TRBJ2-3 | TRBV20-1 | TRBD2 | TGCAGTGCTACAATAGCGGGAACAGATACGCAGTATTTT | CSATIAGTDTQYF
few | TRBJ2-3 | TRBV7-3 | - | TGTGCCAGCAGCTTTACCGGGGCCATCACAGATACGCAGTATTTT | CASSFTGAITDTQYF
few | TRBJ1-2 | TRBV24-1 | - | TGTGCCACCAGTGGGGCGGGGATCAAATATGGCTACACCTTC | CATSGAGIKYGYTF
- | TRBJ2-3 | TRBV20-1 | - | TGCAGTGCTCCCCGGACGGTCTCTAGCACAGATACGCAGTATTTT | CSAPRTVSSTDTQYF
few | TRBJ2-7 | TRBV20-1 | TRBD1 | TGCAGTGCTAGAGCCGGGACAGGGGGCCCCTACGAGCAGTACTTC | CSARAGTGGPYEQYF
few | TRBJ2-7 | TRBV12-3/TRBV12-4 | - | TGTGCCAGCAGGCCCCGACTAGACCTTAGCTCCTACGAGCAGTACTTC | CASRPRLDLSSYEQYF
- | TRBJ2-7 | TRBV20-1 | - | TGCAGTGCCCCGGCAGGGGGGACCTACGAGCAGTACTTC | CSAPAGGTYEQYF
many | TRBJ1-2 | TRBV12-3/TRBV12-4 | TRBD1 | TGTGCCAGCAGTCCGGGGACAGCTAACTATGGCTACACCTTC | CASSPGTANYGYTF
many | TRBJ1-1 | TRBV7-9 | - | TGTGCCAGCAGCTTACGGGGGACTGAAGCTTTCTTT | CASSLRGTEAFF
- | TRBJ2-5 | TRBV6-1 | - | TGTGCCACCCAAAGAGGGACCCGGGGGACAGAGACCCAGTACTTC | CATQRGTRGTETQYF
few | TRBJ2-2 | TRBV30 | - | TGTGCCTGGAGTGGGCTAGCTGAATCCGGGGAGCTGTTTTTT | CAWSGLAESGELFF
- | TRBJ1-1 | TRBV20-1 | - | TGCAGTGCCACCGGACGGCTCTTCAACACTGAAGCTTTCTTT | CSATGRLFNTEAFF
many | TRBJ2-5 | TRBV7-2 | - | TGTGCCAGCAGCCCAAACTTGAACTCTGCAGAGACCCAGTACTTC | CASSPNLNSAETQYF
many | TRBJ2-7 | TRBV20-1 | TRBD1 | TGCAGTGCTTCCGGGACAGGGGCCAACGAGCAGTACTTC | CSASGTGANEQYF
few | TRBJ2-5 | TRBV29-1 | TRBD1 | TGCAGCGTTGAAGGGAGGACAGGTCAAGAGACCCAGTACTTC | CSVEGRTGQETQYF
- | TRBJ2-2 | TRBV5-1 | - | TGCGCCAGCAGCTCCTTGGGAGCGTGGCGGGACGCCCCCGGGGAGCTGTTTTTT | CASSSLGAWRDAPGELFF
- | TRBJ2-7 | TRBV20-1 | - | TGCAGTGCTAGTCCTAGACCCTACGAGCAGTACTTC | CSASPRPYEQYF
few | TRBJ1-2 | TRBV5-1 | - | TGCGCCAGCAGTCCGTCAGGGTACTATGGCTACACCTTC | CASSPSGYYGYTF
few | TRBJ1-2 | TRBV18 | - | TGTGCCAGCTCACCAAAAGTAGGAATCCATGGCTACACCTTC | CASSPKVGIHGYTF
few | TRBJ2-1 | TRBV27 | - | TGTGCCAGCAGTTCGAGGGGGGGGGCCTACAATGAGCAGTTCTTC | CASSSRGGAYNEQFF
few | TRBJ1-2 | TRBV5-1 | - | TGCGCCAGCAGCTTGGCACGGGCCCGCAACTATGGCTACACCTTC | CASSLARARNYGYTF
- | TRBJ2-3 | TRBV2 | - | TGTGCCAGCAGCATCCGGGACTCTAGCACAGATACGCAGTATTTT | CASSIRDSSTDTQYF
few | TRBJ2-5 | TRBV25-1 | TRBD1 | TGTGCCAGCAGATCCACTCGACAGGGCCGAGGAAAGACCCAGTACTTC | CASRSTRQGRGKTQYF
few | TRBJ2-2 | TRBV5-1 | - | TGCGCCAGCAGCGTACCGCTCCCTCGGACCGGGGAGCTGTTTTTT | CASSVPLPRTGELFF
few | TRBJ2-1 | TRBV9 | - | TGTGCCAGCAGCGTAGACTCGGGCTCCTACAATGAGCAGTTCTTC | CASSVDSGSYNEQFF
few | TRBJ2-7 | TRBV7-8 | TRBD2 | TGTGCCAGCAGCTTAGCCCTGGGGGGGGGTGTTTACGAGCAGTACTTC | CASSLALGGGVYEQYF
few | TRBJ1-5 | TRBV20-1 | TRBD1 | TGCAGTGCTAGCAAATCAGGGGGAAGCAATCAGCCCCAGCATTTT | CSASKSGGSNQPQHF
- | TRBJ2-2 | TRBV19 | - | TGTGCCAGTAGTATAGGATCCGCGGGGGCCTACACCGGGGAGCTGTTTTTT | CASSIGSAGAYTGELFF
- | TRBJ2-4 | TRBV7-2 | - | TGTGCCAGCAGCACCGCCACAAGCATACTAGCCAAAAACATTCAGTACTTC | CASSTATSILAKNIQYF
few | TRBJ2-2 | TRBV20-1 | - | TGCAGTGCTAGGGGGCTGGACACCGGGGAGCTGTTTTTT | CSARGLDTGELFF
- | TRBJ2-5 | TRBV5-1 | TRBD2 | TGCGCCAGCAGCACCGGACTAGCGGGAGGTGGGGAGACCCAGTACTTC | CASSTGLAGGGETQYF
- | TRBJ2-3 | TRBV30 | - | TGTGCCTGGAGTGCGTGGAGGGATACGCAGTATTTT | CAWSAWRDTQYF
- | TRBJ2-1 | TRBV9 | - | TGTGCCAGCAGCGTGACCAGTATTGGTGAGCAGTTCTTC | CASSVTSIGEQFF
few | TRBJ2-1 | TRBV28 | - | TGTGCCAGCAGTTTCATCAGGGCGGTCTACAATGAGCAGTTCTTC | CASSFIRAVYNEQFF
- | TRBJ1-1 | TRBV7-8 | - | TGTGCCAGCAGCTTTAGGTGGGCGGGGAGGAGCACTGAAGCTTTCTTT | CASSFRWAGRSTEAFF
- | TRBJ2-1 | TRBV20-1 | TRBD1 | TGCAGTGCTAGTCGACAGGGAGCCTACAATGAGCAGTTCTTC | CSASRQGAYNEQFF